The 2 T cell receptor beta chains listed next were all sequenced from one sample in a study of blood T cell repertoires in COVID-19 (dated by TCRdb to the early 2020s). Library construction relied on the immunoSEQ multiplex PCR assay. In TCRdb, the immuneACCESS table is reduced to in-frame sequences with V and J assigned. These tables do not hold every clone; where another copy was compared, an unresolved V gene accounts for under half, and the others remain unexplained. The sample table records fewer than 350,000 clones; roughly 79% of these occur just once. Roughly 2.9% of the sample belongs to the ten largest clones. The sequenced material came from peripheral blood. All receptors derive from a woman aged 60-75 years with active or convalescent COVID-19.

A remark on this clone: Other nucleotide sequences from this sample produce the same CDR3. The chain uses TRBV5-6 and TRBJ2-5, with D possibly being TRBD1 (6 bases). V lost 0 bases and J 4 bases, leaving 7 bases between the germline ends. Germline V gene sequence: CDR1 SGHDT, CDR2 YYEEEE. The CDR3 covers 13 residues. The CDR3 spells CASSLAGVETQYF. For the CDR3, the DNA is TGTGCCAGCAGCTTGGCAGGGGTAGAGACCCAGTACTTC. Looking up the rest from reference TRBV5-6 and TRBJ2-5 gives the full variable domain: DAGVTQSPTHLIKTRGQQVTLRCSPKSGHDTVSWYQQALGQGPQFIFQYYEEEERQRGNFPDRFSGHQFPNYSSELNVNALLLGDSALYLCASSLAGVETQYFGPGTRLLVL.

V usage is TRBV12-5 and J usage is TRBJ2-1; D possibly corresponds to TRBD2 (7 bases). The CDR3 has 16 amino acids. Per the germline V gene, CDR1 is LGHNT and CDR2 is FRNRAP. Trimming pared 2 bases from V and 3 bases from J, leaving 14 bases between. CDR3 sequence (DNA): TGTGCTAGTGGTTTGCTCCAGGGAGGGGGCTACAATGAGCAGTTCTTC. It is translated as CASGLLQGGGYNEQFF.